This T cell receptor (beta chain) comes out of a study of T cell responses to AZD1222 COVID-19 vaccine. TCRdb's copy holds only in-frame clones and misses some; the assay was immunoSEQ multiplex PCR. The sample records some 120,000 clones, 90% being singletons. V lost 1 base and J 6 bases, leaving 7 bases between the germline ends. This CDR3 comprises 12 residues. Germline lookup yields CDR1 ENHRY and CDR2 SYGVKD. Sequences were derived from peripheral blood, sampled on day 0 of AZD1222 vaccination. The clonotype was recovered from an adult in good health. The rearrangement links TRBV10-3 to TRBJ2-7; the D gene could be TRBD1 or TRBD2 (5 bases each). The chain's CDR3 is CAISEYGAEQYF. The DNA for the CDR3 is TGTGCCATCAGTGAGTACGGGGCCGAGCAGTACTTC.